This T cell receptor beta chain stems from a study of blood T cells in healthy people across ages. Findings and caveats of the study: Greater diversity and more naive CD4+ cells were seen in long-lived donors than in aged donors.

A remark on this clonotype: The antigen is unknown.

Each donor's blood draw was 8.5 to 10 milliliters of peripheral blood. Then a second PCR, running about 6 to 12 cycles, was carried out with a sample-barcoded 5' primer and a J-beta primer mix. The study obtained at least 2.5 million CDR3-containing paired-end reads from every sample. TCRdb itself ran the 5' RACE reads through MiXCR, one entry per CDR3 protein. The sample holds about 1,400,000 distinct CDR3 sequences, 45% to 70% seen once. The CDR3 sequence is 12 residues long. V dropped 4 bases and J dropped 2 bases, with 5 bases sitting between them. The germline CDR1 and CDR2 sequences are SEHNR and FQNEAQ (reference sequence).

The clonotype was recovered from a man between 18 and 29 years old in good health. The material sequenced was blood. V is TRBV7-9 and J is TRBJ2-5, with TRBD2 as a possible D gene (5 bases). The CDR3 spells CASSWEQETQYF. The CDR3 DNA is TGTGCCAGCAGCTGGGAGCAAGAGACCCAGTACTTC.